The rows below give T cell receptor beta chains drawn from one sample of a study of blood T cells in healthy people across ages. Each CDR3 protein gets one entry after TCRdb re-called the 5' RACE reads with MiXCR. The table shows 650,000 to 1,000,000 distinct CDR3 sequences, with 36% occurring only once. Sequenced sample: blood. All receptors derive from a man aged 18-30 years in good health. The CDR3 runs from the conserved cysteine through the conserved F or W. A D gene is named only where the DNA matches it firmly. Part of the rows lack a size; the others show once, few, many or a class for expanded clones.

v_call	d_call	clone_size	j_call	cdr3_aa	cdr3_nt
TRBV29-1	.	.	TRBJ1-2	CSVESGRFGGYTF	TGCAGCGTTGAATCCGGGAGATTTGGTGGCTACACCTTC
TRBV11-2	.	many	TRBJ2-3	CASSLGGEDTQYF	TGTGCCAGCAGCTTAGGGGGGGAAGATACGCAGTATTTT
TRBV29-1	.	few	TRBJ2-5	CSGGAYQETQYF	TGCAGCGGGGGCGCGTACCAAGAGACCCAGTACTTC
TRBV29-1	TRBD2	.	TRBJ2-1	CSVEREGQFF	TGCAGCGTTGAACGGGAGGGGCAGTTCTTC
TRBV5-1	TRBD2	many	TRBJ2-3	CASSITSGRTDTQYF	TGCGCCAGCAGCATAACTAGCGGCCGCACAGATACGCAGTATTTT
TRBV7-9	.	.	TRBJ2-7	CASSSTGATYEQYF	TGTGCCAGCAGCTCGACAGGCGCCACCTACGAGCAGTACTTC
TRBV4-3	.	.	TRBJ1-2	CASSPSSPSYGYTF	TGCGCCAGCAGCCCCTCCAGCCCGAGCTATGGCTACACCTTC
TRBV2	.	few	TRBJ1-3	CASQGRNTIYF	TGTGCCAGTCAAGGACGAAACACCATATATTTT
TRBV4-1	TRBD1	few	TRBJ1-6	CASSQDRDREYSPLHF	TGCGCCAGCAGCCAAGATCGGGACAGGGAATATTCACCCCTCCACTTT
TRBV21-1	.	few	TRBJ2-4	CASSKDSPQGERDIQYF	TGTGCCAGCAGCAAAGATTCCCCCCAGGGGGAGAGGGACATTCAGTACTTC
TRBV12-3/TRBV12-4	TRBD2	few	TRBJ2-2	CASSPRGGPGELFF	TGTGCCAGCAGTCCCCGGGGGGGGCCCGGGGAGCTGTTTTTT
TRBV10-3	.	few	TRBJ1-2	CAISVQVAINYGYTF	TGTGCCATCAGTGTCCAGGTAGCGATTAACTATGGCTACACCTTC
TRBV7-3	TRBD2	.	TRBJ2-5	CASSSSGGLYNEQYF	TGTGCCAGCAGCTCTAGCGGGGGGCTCTACAATGAGCAGTACTTC
TRBV5-1	.	few	TRBJ2-3	CASSLAELSDTQYF	TGCGCCAGCAGCTTGGCCGAGCTCTCAGATACGCAGTATTTT
TRBV7-9	.	.	TRBJ2-1	CASSLTGATLYNEQFF	TGTGCCAGCAGCTTAACAGGTGCCACCCTCTACAATGAGCAGTTCTTC
TRBV20-1	.	.	TRBJ2-5	CSASAVRQATYNEQYF	TGCAGTGCTAGTGCGGTGAGGCAGGCCACCTACAATGAGCAGTACTTC
TRBV16	.	.	TRBJ2-1	CASSQSGPYNEQFF	TGTGCCAGCAGCCAATCAGGGCCTTACAATGAGCAGTTCTTC
TRBV10-3	.	many	TRBJ2-7	CAISGFRTPSSYEQYF	TGTGCCATCAGTGGTTTCAGGACTCCGAGCTCCTACGAGCAGTACTTC
TRBV20-1	TRBD1	.	TRBJ2-7	CSAPKGQGSYEQYF	TGCAGTGCTCCAAAAGGACAGGGTTCCTACGAGCAGTACTTC
TRBV6-6	.	.	TRBJ1-6	CASSSRGHLDSPLHF	TGTGCCAGCAGTTCCCGGGGACATCTCGATTCACCCCTCCACTTT
TRBV7-2	.	few	TRBJ1-2	CASSSVQGKDGYTF	TGTGCCAGCAGCTCGGTACAGGGTAAGGATGGCTACACCTTC
TRBV5-1	TRBD2	.	TRBJ2-7	CASSPHRTSGGHNTYEQYF	TGCGCCAGCAGCCCCCACCGCACTAGCGGGGGCCATAATACCTACGAGCAGTACTTC
TRBV5-1	TRBD2	.	TRBJ2-3	CASSRWASGASTDTQYF	TGCGCCAGCAGCCGTTGGGCGAGCGGGGCAAGCACAGATACGCAGTATTTT
TRBV29-1	TRBD2	.	TRBJ2-7	CSVRLASGFSNEQYF	TGCAGCGTCCGCTTGGCTAGCGGTTTCTCCAATGAGCAGTACTTC
TRBV20-1	TRBD1	.	TRBJ1-1	CSARSQGDAEAFF	TGCAGTGCTAGATCCCAGGGGGACGCTGAAGCTTTCTTT
TRBV29-1	.	.	TRBJ2-7	CSVGVLRGAYEQYF	TGCAGCGTTGGGGTCCTTCGCGGCGCCTACGAGCAGTACTTC
TRBV4-3	.	.	TRBJ1-5	CASSQDSFSDQPQHF	TGCGCCAGCAGCCAAGATTCATTTTCGGATCAGCCCCAGCATTTT
TRBV7-2	.	few	TRBJ1-4	CASSFGGAEKLFF	TGTGCCAGCAGCTTCGGGGGCGCTGAAAAACTGTTTTTT
TRBV14	TRBD2	many	TRBJ2-1	CASSRGTSGNNEQFF	TGTGCCAGCAGCCGAGGGACTAGCGGTAACAATGAGCAGTTCTTC
TRBV27	TRBD2	many	TRBJ2-7	CASSQRDYLPEQYF	TGTGCCAGCAGTCAAAGGGACTACCTCCCCGAGCAGTACTTC